The next 28 T cell receptor beta chains were all read from a single sample in a study of T cell responses to AZD1222 COVID-19 vaccine. Data came from immunoSEQ multiplex PCR; TCRdb stores just in-frame clones and leaves some out. The sample contains 60,000 to 80,000 clones, over 85% of which appear only once. The specimen was peripheral blood, collected on day 0 of AZD1222 vaccination. The receptor source for this set is an adult in good health.

V is TRBV5-1 and J is TRBJ1-6, with 12 bases matching TRBD1. Losses at the gene ends were 4 bases for V and 10 bases for J; bases not matched to a gene: 9. The length of the CDR3 is 16 residues. CDR1 and CDR2 (germline): SGHRS, YFSETQ. The CDR3 reads CASSGGGQGADSPLHF. DNA for the CDR3: TGCGCCAGCAGCGGAGGGGGACAGGGGGCCGACTCACCCCTCCACTTT.

This chain links TRBV5-5 with TRBJ1-6; 7 bases align to TRBD1. CDR1 SGHKS and CDR2 YYEKEE come from the germline V gene (reference sequence). Germline trimming cut 4 bases from V and 10 bases from J; bases unmatched to any gene: 14. The CDR3 runs 16 residues. DNA of the CDR3: TGTGCCAGCAGCGTCGGGACAGCATCAGCGCGCTCACCCCTCCACTTT. This sequence encodes CASSVGTASARSPLHF.

This chain joins TRBV6-1 and TRBJ2-5; D may be TRBD2 (6 bases). CDR3 length: 14 residues. The germline CDR1 and CDR2 sequences are MNHNS and SASEGT. With 1 base removed from V and 3 bases from J, the gap between germline ends came to 9 bases. The CDR3 protein is CASSEGASEETQYF. Here the CDR3 DNA reads TGTGCCAGCAGTGAAGGAGCTAGCGAAGAGACCCAGTACTTC.

The J gene is TRBJ1-4, the V gene TRBV6-5; D call uncertain. The germline V gene encodes CDR1 MNHEY and CDR2 SVGAGI. The CDR3 sequence is 14 residues long. V shed 6 bases and J shed 8 bases, with 16 bases lying between them. This chain's CDR3 is CASRKGNWAEKLFF. The CDR3 DNA reads TGTGCCAGCAGAAAGGGCAACTGGGCGGAAAAACTGTTTTTT.

This clone has just one count. The gene calls are TRBV19 and TRBJ1-2; 12 nucleotides agree with TRBD1. The length of the CDR3 is 17 residues. Germline assignment: CDR1 LNHDA and CDR2 SQIVND (reference sequence). V shed 1 base and J 8 bases; nucleotides not matched to a gene: 11. CDR3 sequence: CASSIGPGTGGAGGYTF. Written as DNA, the CDR3 is TGTGCCAGTAGTATAGGCCCCGGGACAGGGGGCGCAGGGGGCTACACCTTC.

This rearrangement joins TRBV27 to TRBJ2-2, with 7 nucleotides matching TRBD2. The V gene end was trimmed by 3 bases and the J gene end by 2 bases; junction bases not matched to a gene: 9. The germline CDR1 and CDR2 sequences are MNHEY and SMNVEV (reference sequence). This CDR3 has 17 residues. The CDR3 loop is CASSFKIRLANTGELFF. The CDR3 bases are TGTGCCAGCAGTTTCAAGATCCGACTAGCCAACACCGGGGAGCTGTTTTTT.

The chain is built from TRBV5-1 and TRBJ2-5; D perhaps matches TRBD2 (6 bases). Trimming pared 0 bases from V and 1 base from J, leaving 10 bases between. Germline V lookup: CDR1 SGHRS, CDR2 YFSETQ. The CDR3 spans 15 residues. CDR3 nucleotide sequence: TGCGCCAGCAGCTTGGCAAGGGGAGGCCAAGAGACCCAGTACTTC. Residues: CASSLARGGQETQYF.

The rearrangement links TRBV2 to TRBJ1-2, with 8 nucleotides matching TRBD1. With 6 bases clipped from V and 0 bases from J, the junction kept 3 bases outside the gene matches. The germline gives CDR1 SNHLY, CDR2 FYNNEI. The CDR3 spans 14 residues. CDR3 DNA: TGTGCCAGCAGCGGACAGGGCGCTAACTATGGCTACACCTTC. Translated: CASSGQGANYGYTF.

The J gene is TRBJ1-3, the V gene TRBV2; no reliable D call. This CDR3 region has 12 residues. Germline values: CDR1 SNHLY, CDR2 FYNNEI. V gave up 3 bases and J gave up 13 bases, with 13 bases separating them. This chain's CDR3 is CASSEAGDTIYF. The CDR3 bases are TGTGCCAGCAGTGAGGCCGGGGATACGATATATTTT. The complete variable domain, with remaining parts taken from reference TRBV2 and TRBJ1-3, reads EPEVTQTPSHQVTQMGQEVILRCVPISNHLYFYWYRQILGQKVEFLVSFYNNEISEKSEIFDDQFSVERPDGSNFTLKIRSTKLEDSAMYFCASSEAGDTIYFGEGSWLTVV.

This chain links TRBV7-9 with TRBJ1-2, with 7 bases matching TRBD1. Germline CDR1 reads SEHNR; CDR2 reads FQNEAQ (reference sequence). Losses at the gene ends were 1 base for V and 2 bases for J; bases not matched to a gene: 7. The CDR3 extends over 16 amino acids. The DNA for the CDR3 is TGTGCCAGCAGCTTAGGCGGGGGACAGTCAAACTATGGCTACACCTTC. Protein sequence: CASSLGGGQSNYGYTF.

The gene calls are TRBV10-3 and TRBJ1-1, with D perhaps TRBD1 (6 bases). This CDR3 is built from 14 residues. Deletions cut 4 bases from V and 4 bases from J, with 13 bases between. Germline loops: CDR1 ENHRY, CDR2 SYGVKD. CDR3: CAISGQGGGTEAFF. CDR3 coding DNA: TGTGCCATCAGTGGTCAAGGGGGTGGCACTGAAGCTTTCTTT.

The genes are TRBV5-3 and TRBJ1-1, with 12 bases lining up with TRBD1. TRBV5-3 is reported as an ORF; its role is uncertain. The CDR3 extends over 15 amino acids. The trim removed 0 bases at V and 7 bases at J, leaving 4 bases unmatched. CDR3 bases: TGTGCCAGAAGCTTGGCCGGGACAGGGGGCTTTGAAGCTTTCTTT. It yields the protein CARSLAGTGGFEAFF.

The V gene is TRBV27, the J gene TRBJ1-6, with TRBD1 as a possible D gene (5 bases). Germline V lookup: CDR1 MNHEY, CDR2 SMNVEV (reference sequence). The CDR3 has 16 amino acids. V lost 2 bases, J lost 4 bases, and 12 bases lay in between. The CDR3 DNA reads TGTGCCAGCAGTTTAGTGGGGACCCCATATAATTCACCCCTCCACTTT. Translating it yields CASSLVGTPYNSPLHF.

The chain links TRBV7-9 to TRBJ1-1; D gene ambiguous. The germline V gene encodes CDR1 SEHNR and CDR2 FQNEAQ (reference sequence). The CDR3 has 14 amino acids. Trimming shortened V by 2 bases and J by 6 bases, and 13 bases separated the two germline ends. The CDR3 spells CASSLMVPRSEAFF. The CDR3 nucleotides are TGTGCCAGCAGCTTAATGGTCCCCAGGTCTGAAGCTTTCTTT. The whole variable domain, remainder taken from reference TRBV7-9 and TRBJ1-1, is DTGVSQNPRHKITKRGQNVTFRCDPISEHNRLYWYRQTLGQGPEFLTYFQNEAQLEKSRLLSDRFSAERPKGSFSTLEIQRTEQGDSAMYLCASSLMVPRSEAFFGQGTRLTVV.

V is TRBV19 and J is TRBJ2-5; no clear D. V gave up 3 bases and J gave up 9 bases, with 14 bases separating them. Germline values: CDR1 LNHDA, CDR2 SQIVND (reference sequence). CDR3 size: 13 residues. In nucleotides, the CDR3 is TGTGCCAGTAGTATGGGTTTTGGGAAGGCCCAGTACTTC. Its protein is CASSMGFGKAQYF.

This chain connects TRBV19 to TRBJ1-6; D is ambiguous. V was shortened by 3 bases and J by 7 bases, with 7 bases between the two germline ends. Germline V CDR1 and CDR2: LNHDA, SQIVND (reference sequence). This CDR3 is 13 amino acids long. CDR3 nucleotides: TGTGCCAGTAGTATTGCGGGGAATTCACCCCTCCACTTT. This sequence encodes CASSIAGNSPLHF.

The V call is TRBV6-5, the J call TRBJ2-2, with D possibly matching TRBD2 (6 bases). The CDR3 has 14 amino acids. Looked up from germline, CDR1 is MNHEY and CDR2 is SVGAGI. V gave up 2 bases and J gave up 5 bases, with 9 bases separating them. Here the CDR3 reads CASSYRGGTGELFF. CDR3 bases: TGTGCCAGCAGTTACAGGGGAGGTACCGGGGAGCTGTTTTTT.

The chain combines TRBV10-2 with TRBJ2-5; D uncertain. Deletions cut 3 bases from V and 5 bases from J, with 13 bases between. The CDR3 spans 14 residues. Germline V gene lookup returns CDR1 WSHSY and CDR2 SAAADI. The CDR3 sequence: CASSDGGVRETQYF. The CDR3 coding sequence is TGCGCCAGCAGTGATGGTGGGGTGCGGGAGACCCAGTACTTC.

This CDR3 is CASSFVAGDISPLHF. In nucleotides, the CDR3 is TGCGCCAGCAGCTTTGTGGCCGGGGATATATCACCCCTCCACTTT. This rearrangement joins TRBV5-1 to TRBJ1-6; no reliable D call. The V and J ends lost 2 bases and 10 bases respectively, with 16 bases between them. CDR1 is SGHRS and CDR2 is YFSETQ in the germline V gene. The CDR3 totals 15 residues.

The chain employs TRBV12-3 or TRBV12-4 and TRBJ1-2, with D uncertain. Trimming stripped 4 bases from V and 0 bases from J, with 0 bases between. This CDR3 region has 11 residues. CDR3 bases: TGTGCCAGCAGTTCTAACTATGGCTACACCTTC. Protein: CASSSNYGYTF.

This chain uses TRBV9 with TRBJ2-1; D not resolved. V lost 4 bases, J lost 0 bases, and 20 bases lay in between. The CDR3 extends over 18 amino acids. Looked up from germline, CDR1 is SGDLS and CDR2 is YYNGEE. The CDR3 here is CASSTQGQSNPSYNEQFF. The CDR3, as DNA: TGTGCCAGCAGCACCCAAGGGCAGAGCAATCCCTCCTACAATGAGCAGTTCTTC. Complete variable domain (other parts from reference TRBV9 and TRBJ2-1): DSGVTQTPKHLITATGQRVTLRCSPRSGDLSVYWYQQSLDQGLQFLIQYYNGEERAKGNILERFSAQQFPDLHSELNLSSLELGDSALYFCASSTQGQSNPSYNEQFFGPGTRLTVL.

The gene calls are TRBV19 and TRBJ1-3, with D uncertain. Germline CDR1 LNHDA, CDR2 SQIVND (reference sequence). The CDR3 totals 15 residues. Deletions cut 1 base from V and 4 bases from J, with 11 bases between. The CDR3 protein is CASSIGHFGGNTIYF. CDR3 coding DNA: TGTGCCAGTAGTATAGGACATTTCGGAGGAAACACCATATATTTT.

V gene TRBV6-6 combines with J gene TRBJ1-1; 8 bases align to TRBD1. CDR3 size: 16 residues. Unmatched junction bases numbered 8, after V lost 5 bases and J lost 0 bases. Germline lookup yields CDR1 MNHNY and CDR2 SVGAGI (reference sequence). The CDR3 nucleotides are TGTGCCAGCAGTCGAGGACAGGGACTCATGAACACTGAAGCTTTCTTT. Translated, it gives CASSRGQGLMNTEAFF.

The J gene is TRBJ2-7, the V gene TRBV15, with 7 positions matching TRBD1. The CDR3 loop spans 15 amino acids. Germline CDR1 is LNHNV and CDR2 is YYDKDF (reference sequence). After removal of 2 bases from V and 2 bases from J, the junction contained 6 bases not matched to a gene. CDR3 residues: CATSRNRQGAYEQYF. The CDR3 region has the DNA TGTGCCACCAGCAGAAACCGACAGGGTGCCTACGAGCAGTACTTC.

The chain is built from TRBV6-5 and TRBJ1-1; D is ambiguous. The V gene's germline CDR1 is MNHEY and CDR2 SVGAGI. The germline V and J ends were trimmed by 7 bases and 3 bases, with 15 bases remaining between them. The CDR3 has 14 amino acids. CDR3 amino acids: CASNLHGVYTEAFF. Written as DNA, the CDR3 is TGTGCCAGCAACCTCCATGGCGTGTACACTGAAGCTTTCTTT.

J is TRBJ2-7 and V is TRBV28, with D perhaps matching TRBD1 or TRBD2 (6 bases each). V was shortened by 10 bases and J by 2 bases, with 15 bases between the two germline ends. The CDR3 loop spans 13 amino acids. Germline V CDR1 and CDR2: MDHEN, SYDVKM. This chain's CDR3 is CATLGGITYEQYF. The CDR3 DNA reads TGTGCCACCCTGGGGGGCATTACCTACGAGCAGTACTTC. Based on the CDR3 plus reference TRBV28 and TRBJ2-7, the full variable domain is DVKVTQSSRYLVKRTGEKVFLECVQDMDHENMFWYRQDPGLGLRLIYFSYDVKMKEKGDIPEGYSVSREKKERFSLILESASTNQTSMYLCATLGGITYEQYFGPGTRLTVT.

The chain links TRBV12-3 or TRBV12-4 to TRBJ1-1; 8 nucleotides agree with TRBD1. J lost 3 bases, V lost 6 bases, and 3 bases had no gene match. CDR3 size: 13 residues. CDR3 in amino acids: CASRDRDHTEAFF. The CDR3 DNA follows: TGTGCCAGCAGGGACAGGGATCACACTGAAGCTTTCTTT.

The chain recombines TRBV5-5 with TRBJ1-2, with TRBD1 identical over 10 bases. The CDR3 is 15 residues long. Germline values: CDR1 SGHKS, CDR2 YYEKEE (reference sequence). V dropped 0 bases and J dropped 7; count of bases not matched to a gene: 6. CDR3 amino acids: CASSLEDRGVGGYTF. In DNA form, the CDR3 reads TGTGCCAGCAGCTTGGAGGACAGGGGGGTAGGTGGCTACACCTTC.